These T cell receptor beta chains were read from a single sample in a study of T cell changes during pregnancy in multiple sclerosis. The table came from immunoSEQ multiplex PCR; TCRdb's copy has only in-frame clones and leaves some out. The table has around 40,000 clones, about 92% seen once. This material consisted of CD4+ T cells from peripheral blood mononuclear cells, taken in the third trimester of pregnancy. Every receptor here comes from a female donor with multiple sclerosis, enrolled in a pregnancy study. Each CDR3 is given with its conserved first and last residue. Each record gives: clone size, J gene, D gene, V gene, CDR3 protein, CDR3 DNA. A D gene is named only where the DNA matches it firmly. A clone size is listed for some rows: how often the clone was seen (once, few, many), or a class if it is expanded.

.	TRBJ2-2	TRBD2	TRBV2	CASRGLAANTGELFF	TGTGCCAGCAGAGGACTAGCGGCAAACACCGGGGAGCTGTTTTTT
.	TRBJ2-7	.	TRBV4-2	CASSLEPAGTYEQYF	TGTGCCAGCAGCCTCGAACCGGCAGGGACCTACGAGCAGTACTTC
.	TRBJ2-7	.	TRBV4-1	CASSQDQTGRNYEQYF	TGCGCCAGCAGCCAAGATCAAACAGGGCGAAACTACGAGCAGTACTTC
.	TRBJ2-1	TRBD2	TRBV5-6	CASSWGGTSYNEQFF	TGTGCCAGCAGCTGGGGGGGGACCTCCTACAATGAGCAGTTCTTC
once	TRBJ2-3	.	TRBV19	CASSYSLPLTDTQYF	TGTGCCAGTAGTTACAGTCTACCCCTCACAGATACGCAGTATTTT
.	TRBJ2-7	.	TRBV4-2	CASSQSPSKQYF	TGTGCCAGCAGCCAATCCCCTTCTAAGCAGTACTTC
.	TRBJ2-1	.	TRBV9	CASSVGVAVSYNEQFF	TGTGCCAGCAGCGTAGGGGTAGCGGTCTCCTACAATGAGCAGTTCTTC
once	TRBJ1-5	TRBD1	TRBV19	CASSIGTGPPQPQHF	TGTGCCAGTAGTATCGGGACAGGGCCTCCTCAGCCCCAGCATTTT
once	TRBJ2-5	.	TRBV7-3	CASSLREGETQYF	TGTGCCAGCAGCTTGAGGGAAGGGGAGACCCAGTACTTC
.	TRBJ1-2	TRBD1	TRBV6-5	CASRESGQNYGYTF	TGTGCCAGCAGGGAATCGGGACAGAACTATGGCTACACCTTC
.	TRBJ2-7	TRBD1	TRBV7-2	CASSFSGTGPYEQYF	TGTGCCAGCAGCTTCTCCGGGACAGGCCCCTACGAGCAGTACTTC
.	TRBJ2-7	TRBD2	TRBV9	CASSPRDGASGTYEQYF	TGTGCCAGCAGCCCCCGAGATGGGGCTAGCGGGACTTACGAGCAGTACTTC
few	TRBJ1-1	.	TRBV29-1	CSVVSGNTEAFF	TGCAGCGTTGTATCAGGGAACACTGAAGCTTTCTTT
.	TRBJ2-4	.	TRBV19	CASIPATGWDLAKNIQYF	TGTGCCAGTATCCCCGCAACAGGGTGGGACCTAGCCAAAAACATTCAGTACTTC
.	TRBJ2-2	.	TRBV27	CAIAGAGNTGELFF	TGTGCCATTGCTGGGGCAGGGAACACCGGGGAGCTGTTTTTT
.	TRBJ2-1	TRBD2	TRBV5-4	CASSLNPSGGYYNEQFF	TGTGCCAGCAGCTTGAACCCTAGCGGGGGCTACTACAATGAGCAGTTCTTC
.	TRBJ2-3	TRBD2	TRBV11-3	CASSLGAGEADTQYF	TGTGCCAGCAGCTTAGGAGCGGGAGAAGCAGATACGCAGTATTTT
.	TRBJ1-2	.	TRBV23-1	CASLGRGRANYGYTF	TGCGCCTCCCTAGGGCGGGGGCGCGCTAACTATGGCTACACCTTC
.	TRBJ1-5	.	TRBV6-1	CASSPKGEGVQPQHF	TGTGCCAGCAGTCCTAAGGGGGAAGGAGTTCAGCCCCAGCATTTT
.	TRBJ2-3	TRBD2	TRBV6-1	CASSVGTSGTPYTDTQYF	TGTGCCAGCAGTGTTGGGACTAGCGGGACACCCTACACAGATACGCAGTATTTT
.	TRBJ1-5	.	TRBV9	CASSVSPSNQPQHF	TGTGCCAGCAGCGTAAGCCCTAGCAATCAGCCCCAGCATTTT
.	TRBJ2-2	TRBD1	TRBV6-1	CASSPLTGQTGELFF	TGTGCCAGCAGTCCCCTGACAGGGCAAACCGGGGAGCTGTTTTTT